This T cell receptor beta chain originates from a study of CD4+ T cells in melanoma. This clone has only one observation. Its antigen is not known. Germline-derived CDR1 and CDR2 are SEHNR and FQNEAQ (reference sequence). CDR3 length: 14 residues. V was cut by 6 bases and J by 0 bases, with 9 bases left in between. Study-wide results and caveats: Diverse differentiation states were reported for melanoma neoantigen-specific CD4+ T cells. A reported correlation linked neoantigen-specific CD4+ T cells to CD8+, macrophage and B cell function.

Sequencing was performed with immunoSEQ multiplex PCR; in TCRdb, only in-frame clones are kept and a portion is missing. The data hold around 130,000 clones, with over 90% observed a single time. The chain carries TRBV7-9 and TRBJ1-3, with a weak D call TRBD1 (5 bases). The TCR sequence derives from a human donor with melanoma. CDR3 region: CASSPGHSGNTIYF. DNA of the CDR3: TGTGCCAGCAGTCCTGGACACTCTGGAAACACCATATATTTT.